A selection of T cell receptor beta chains follows, all from one sample in a study of T cells in Graves' hyperthyroidism and ophthalmopathy. In TCRdb, the multiplex PCR reads were re-called with MiXCR into one record per CDR3 protein. In the table there are approximately 500,000 distinct CDR3 sequences, around 45% of which are singletons. Material for sequencing was peripheral blood or thyroid tissue (not recorded which). Receptors originate from a woman younger than 35 with Graves' hyperthyroidism. CDR3s include the opening cysteine and the closing phenylalanine or tryptophan. Each record gives: J gene, clone size, D gene, V gene, CDR3 protein, CDR3 DNA. D genes are given only for firm matches. Expanded clones are given a class, and other clones once, few, many or no size at all.

J gene: TRBJ1-5; clone size: -; D gene: -; V gene: TRBV7-8; CDR3 protein: CASNRGPGNTQPQHF; CDR3 DNA: TGTGCCAGCAACCGCGGTCCAGGGAACACTCAGCCCCAGCATTTT
J gene: TRBJ1-5; clone size: many; D gene: TRBD1; V gene: TRBV6-6; CDR3 protein: CASSYLGGLRRDSPNQPQHF; CDR3 DNA: TGTGCCAGCAGTTACCTAGGGGGACTGAGACGGGACAGCCCAAATCAGCCCCAGCATTTT
J gene: TRBJ2-1; clone size: -; D gene: TRBD2; V gene: TRBV7-7; CDR3 protein: CASSLELAGEQFF; CDR3 DNA: TGTGCTAGCAGCTTAGAACTAGCGGGAGAGCAGTTCTTC
J gene: TRBJ1-2; clone size: -; D gene: -; V gene: TRBV2; CDR3 protein: CASRGAVYGYTF; CDR3 DNA: TGTGCCAGCAGGGGGGCAGTGTATGGCTACACCTTC
J gene: TRBJ1-2; clone size: -; D gene: TRBD1; V gene: TRBV7-2; CDR3 protein: CASSLTGTVDGYTF; CDR3 DNA: TGTGCCAGCAGCTTAACCGGGACAGTGGATGGCTACACCTTC
J gene: TRBJ2-2; clone size: many; D gene: -; V gene: TRBV29-1; CDR3 protein: CSVGGGAGGELFF; CDR3 DNA: TGCAGCGTTGGGGGGGGCGCCGGCGGGGAGCTGTTTTTT
J gene: TRBJ1-5; clone size: many; D gene: -; V gene: TRBV6-5; CDR3 protein: CASSYGRDGGQHF; CDR3 DNA: TGTGCCAGCAGTTACGGGAGGGACGGAGGCCAGCATTTT
J gene: TRBJ2-6; clone size: many; D gene: -; V gene: TRBV4-1; CDR3 protein: CASSQEGPSRSGANVLTF; CDR3 DNA: TGCGCCAGCAGCCAAGAAGGCCCCAGTCGCTCTGGGGCCAACGTCCTGACTTTC
J gene: TRBJ2-5; clone size: -; D gene: -; V gene: TRBV5-2; CDR3 protein: CASKGLAAYGGGETQYF; CDR3 DNA: TGTGCCAGCAAAGGACTAGCGGCCTATGGAGGGGGAGAGACTCAGTACTTC
J gene: TRBJ1-1; clone size: -; D gene: -; V gene: TRBV4-1; CDR3 protein: CASSQASGTPGYTEAFF; CDR3 DNA: TGCGCCAGCAGCCAAGCTTCAGGGACGCCCGGTTACACTGAAGCTTTCTTT
J gene: TRBJ2-2; clone size: -; D gene: -; V gene: TRBV7-9; CDR3 protein: CASSRAADFANTGELFF; CDR3 DNA: TGTGCCAGCAGTCGAGCAGCGGACTTCGCGAACACCGGGGAGCTGTTTTTT
J gene: TRBJ2-5; clone size: once; D gene: -; V gene: TRBV7-8; CDR3 protein: CASSVGRGYQETQYF; CDR3 DNA: TGTGCCAGCAGCGTTGGGAGGGGGTACCAAGAGACCCAGTACTTC
J gene: TRBJ1-6; clone size: -; D gene: TRBD1; V gene: TRBV6-6; CDR3 protein: CASSLGQGGSSPLHF; CDR3 DNA: TGTGCCAGCAGCTTAGGCCAAGGGGGCAGTTCACCCCTCCACTTT
J gene: TRBJ1-2; clone size: many; D gene: TRBD1; V gene: TRBV2; CDR3 protein: CASNLGQAALDGYTF; CDR3 DNA: TGTGCCAGCAATCTTGGACAGGCCGCTTTAGATGGCTACACCTTC
J gene: TRBJ1-1; clone size: many; D gene: -; V gene: TRBV11-2; CDR3 protein: CASTGGGTEAFF; CDR3 DNA: TGTGCCAGCACCGGGGGGGGCACTGAAGCTTTCTTT
J gene: TRBJ2-2; clone size: -; D gene: TRBD2; V gene: TRBV9; CDR3 protein: CASSVAYRGLAGAPGELFF; CDR3 DNA: TGTGCCAGCAGCGTAGCCTACAGGGGACTAGCGGGAGCGCCCGGGGAGCTGTTTTTT
J gene: TRBJ1-6; clone size: many; D gene: -; V gene: TRBV4-1; CDR3 protein: CASNRVDYNSPLHF; CDR3 DNA: TGCGCCAGCAACAGGGTCGACTATAATTCACCCCTCCACTTT
J gene: TRBJ2-1; clone size: -; D gene: TRBD2; V gene: TRBV29-1; CDR3 protein: CSVDGLAGGHNEQFF; CDR3 DNA: TGCAGCGTTGATGGTCTAGCGGGAGGACACAATGAGCAGTTCTTC
J gene: TRBJ1-2; clone size: -; D gene: -; V gene: TRBV6-6; CDR3 protein: CASSLGRSYGYTF; CDR3 DNA: TGTGCCAGCAGCCTCGGACGGAGCTATGGCTACACCTTC
J gene: TRBJ2-7; clone size: many; D gene: TRBD2; V gene: TRBV30; CDR3 protein: CAWRLAGTYEQYF; CDR3 DNA: TGTGCCTGGAGACTAGCGGGCACCTACGAGCAGTACTTC
J gene: TRBJ2-1; clone size: few; D gene: -; V gene: TRBV2; CDR3 protein: CASSDSGSYNEQFF; CDR3 DNA: TGTGCCAGCAGTGACAGCGGTTCCTACAATGAGCAGTTCTTC
J gene: TRBJ2-5; clone size: few; D gene: -; V gene: TRBV3-1; CDR3 protein: CASSQEPGQQKTQYF; CDR3 DNA: TGTGCCAGCAGCCAGGAACCGGGACAACAAAAGACCCAGTACTTC
J gene: TRBJ2-7; clone size: many; D gene: -; V gene: TRBV20-1; CDR3 protein: CSARGSGGNYEQYF; CDR3 DNA: TGCAGTGCTAGAGGCTCAGGAGGGAACTACGAGCAGTACTTC
J gene: TRBJ1-6; clone size: -; D gene: -; V gene: TRBV5-1; CDR3 protein: CASSLEGRGPLHF; CDR3 DNA: TGCGCCAGCAGCTTGGAAGGACGGGGGCCCCTCCACTTT
J gene: TRBJ1-6; clone size: -; D gene: TRBD1; V gene: TRBV20-1; CDR3 protein: CSARVDRAGNSPLHF; CDR3 DNA: TGCAGTGCTAGGGTCGACAGGGCTGGCAATTCACCCCTCCACTTT
J gene: TRBJ2-7; clone size: many; D gene: -; V gene: TRBV9; CDR3 protein: CASSGRESYEQYF; CDR3 DNA: TGTGCCAGCAGCGGGAGAGAGTCCTACGAGCAGTACTTC
J gene: TRBJ1-2; clone size: -; D gene: -; V gene: TRBV29-1; CDR3 protein: CSLAGGGYTF; CDR3 DNA: TGCAGCTTGGCCGGGGGCGGCTACACCTTC
J gene: TRBJ2-7; clone size: many; D gene: -; V gene: TRBV2; CDR3 protein: CASGLKGYEQYF; CDR3 DNA: TGTGCCAGCGGCCTAAAGGGGTACGAGCAGTACTTC
J gene: TRBJ2-5; clone size: once; D gene: -; V gene: TRBV20-1; CDR3 protein: CSAISDRSETQYF; CDR3 DNA: TGCAGTGCTATTAGCGACAGGTCGGAGACCCAGTACTTC
J gene: TRBJ2-2; clone size: many; D gene: -; V gene: TRBV5-1; CDR3 protein: CASSLALGSGELFF; CDR3 DNA: TGCGCCAGCAGCTTGGCTCTGGGATCGGGGGAGCTGTTTTTT
J gene: TRBJ1-1; clone size: many; D gene: -; V gene: TRBV20-1; CDR3 protein: CSARAIQGKNTEAFF; CDR3 DNA: TGCAGTGCTAGGGCCATACAGGGCAAGAACACTGAAGCTTTCTTT
J gene: TRBJ2-5; clone size: -; D gene: TRBD2; V gene: TRBV14; CDR3 protein: CASSRIAGGPRETQYF; CDR3 DNA: TGTGCCAGCAGCCGAATAGCGGGAGGGCCCAGAGAGACCCAGTACTTC
J gene: TRBJ2-5; clone size: many; D gene: TRBD2; V gene: TRBV4-2; CDR3 protein: CASSQVPGLAFRPETQYF; CDR3 DNA: TGTGCCAGCAGCCAAGTACCGGGACTAGCGTTTAGACCGGAGACCCAGTACTTC
J gene: TRBJ1-2; clone size: -; D gene: TRBD1; V gene: TRBV29-1; CDR3 protein: CSVGGQGTGYTF; CDR3 DNA: TGCAGCGTAGGAGGACAGGGGACGGGCTACACCTTC
J gene: TRBJ2-7; clone size: many; D gene: -; V gene: TRBV12-3/TRBV12-4; CDR3 protein: CASSPQEGYEQYF; CDR3 DNA: TGTGCCAGCAGCCCTCAGGAGGGGTACGAGCAGTACTTC
J gene: TRBJ2-5; clone size: many; D gene: -; V gene: TRBV6-5; CDR3 protein: CASSIQGMVGETQYF; CDR3 DNA: TGTGCCAGCAGTATTCAGGGGATGGTGGGAGAGACCCAGTACTTC
J gene: TRBJ1-1; clone size: -; D gene: TRBD1; V gene: TRBV5-5; CDR3 protein: CASSPSGQVSFGNTEAFF; CDR3 DNA: TGTGCCAGCAGCCCCTCGGGACAGGTATCATTTGGGAACACTGAAGCTTTCTTT
J gene: TRBJ2-5; clone size: -; D gene: -; V gene: TRBV2; CDR3 protein: CASSCLDVGQETQYF; CDR3 DNA: TGTGCCAGCAGTTGTCTGGACGTGGGCCAAGAGACCCAGTACTTC
J gene: TRBJ1-4; clone size: -; D gene: TRBD1; V gene: TRBV6-1; CDR3 protein: CASSTQGGKLFF; CDR3 DNA: TGTGCCAGCAGTACACAGGGGGGAAAACTGTTTTTT
J gene: TRBJ2-6; clone size: many; D gene: TRBD2; V gene: TRBV7-3; CDR3 protein: CASSLRGVVAGSSGANVLTF; CDR3 DNA: TGTGCCAGCAGCTTAAGGGGGGTGGTAGCGGGGTCCTCTGGGGCCAACGTCCTGACTTTC
J gene: TRBJ2-5; clone size: -; D gene: TRBD1; V gene: TRBV10-2; CDR3 protein: CASSPGQGVQETQYF; CDR3 DNA: TGCGCCAGCAGTCCGGGACAGGGAGTACAAGAGACCCAGTACTTC
J gene: TRBJ1-1; clone size: -; D gene: -; V gene: TRBV2; CDR3 protein: CASSEAGAGSNEAFF; CDR3 DNA: TGTGCCAGCAGTGAAGCGGGGGCAGGTAGTAATGAAGCTTTCTTT
J gene: TRBJ2-5; clone size: -; D gene: TRBD1; V gene: TRBV5-1; CDR3 protein: CASSLALKAGGSEAQYF; CDR3 DNA: TGCGCCAGCAGCTTGGCCTTGAAGGCAGGGGGTTCAGAGGCCCAGTACTTC
J gene: TRBJ1-3; clone size: -; D gene: -; V gene: TRBV6-1; CDR3 protein: CASTRGGAAGDTIYF; CDR3 DNA: TGTGCCAGCACCCGGGGGGGGGCCGCCGGGGACACCATATATTTT
J gene: TRBJ2-1; clone size: -; D gene: TRBD2; V gene: TRBV4-3; CDR3 protein: CASSQGPSTSGSIEQFF; CDR3 DNA: TGCGCCAGCAGCCAAGGCCCGTCTACTAGCGGGAGCATTGAGCAGTTCTTC
J gene: TRBJ2-7; clone size: many; D gene: TRBD2; V gene: TRBV19; CDR3 protein: CASSTTSLDEQYF; CDR3 DNA: TGTGCCAGTAGTACGACTAGCCTCGACGAGCAGTACTTC
J gene: TRBJ1-3; clone size: -; D gene: -; V gene: TRBV15; CDR3 protein: CATGRDSSGNTVYF; CDR3 DNA: TGTGCCACCGGCAGAGACAGCTCTGGAAACACCGTATATTTT
J gene: TRBJ2-7; clone size: few; D gene: -; V gene: TRBV3-1; CDR3 protein: CASGQLNYEQYF; CDR3 DNA: TGTGCCAGCGGTCAACTAAACTACGAGCAGTACTTC
J gene: TRBJ1-4; clone size: -; D gene: -; V gene: TRBV4-1; CDR3 protein: CASSQDFQGYEKLFF; CDR3 DNA: TGCGCCAGCAGCCAAGATTTCCAGGGCTATGAAAAACTGTTTTTT
J gene: TRBJ2-5; clone size: many; D gene: -; V gene: TRBV3-1; CDR3 protein: CASSQVRRLGQETQYF; CDR3 DNA: TGTGCCAGCAGCCAAGTGCGTAGACTGGGGCAAGAGACCCAGTACTTC
J gene: TRBJ2-7; clone size: -; D gene: -; V gene: TRBV10-2; CDR3 protein: CANSEGSYEQYF; CDR3 DNA: TGCGCCAACAGTGAGGGTTCCTACGAGCAGTACTTC
J gene: TRBJ1-3; clone size: many; D gene: -; V gene: TRBV4-1; CDR3 protein: CASSQDYGNTIYF; CDR3 DNA: TGCGCCAGCAGCCAAGATTACGGAAACACCATATATTTT
J gene: TRBJ1-4; clone size: once; D gene: TRBD1; V gene: TRBV29-1; CDR3 protein: CSVRTGGAEKLFF; CDR3 DNA: TGCAGCGTCCGGACAGGGGGGGCTGAAAAACTGTTTTTT
J gene: TRBJ1-1; clone size: many; D gene: -; V gene: TRBV3-1; CDR3 protein: CASSLAGSRGAEAFF; CDR3 DNA: TGTGCCAGCAGCCTCGCCGGATCACGGGGCGCTGAAGCTTTCTTT
J gene: TRBJ2-7; clone size: -; D gene: TRBD1; V gene: TRBV12-3/TRBV12-4; CDR3 protein: CASRLGQGLYF; CDR3 DNA: TGTGCCAGCAGGCTGGGACAGGGGCTGTACTTC
J gene: TRBJ1-2; clone size: -; D gene: -; V gene: TRBV6-1; CDR3 protein: CASSERRLKNGYTF; CDR3 DNA: TGTGCCAGCAGTGAACGGCGGCTAAAAAATGGCTACACCTTC